Included here is one TCR beta chain sequence, with context. Assay: immunoSEQ multiplex PCR; the TCRdb copy retains only in-frame clones and omits some. The sample has tens of thousands of clones; over 75% are singletons. This sample stems from a study of blood T cell repertoires in COVID-19. Whole-study context: The United States, Italy and Spain supplied acute and convalescent COVID-19 samples.

CDR1 and CDR2 from the germline V gene are MNHEY and SVGAGI. V shed 6 bases and J shed 0 bases, with 9 bases lying between them. This CDR3 is 14 amino acids long. Sample: peripheral blood. V and J are TRBV6-5 and TRBJ1-3, with D perhaps TRBD1 (5 bases). This TCR derives from a man older than 75 with active or convalescent COVID-19. CDR3 DNA sequence: TGTGCCAGCAGCCGACAGCCCTCTGGAAACACCATATATTTT. Protein: CASSRQPSGNTIYF.